Reported below is one TCR beta chain. This entry belongs to a study of response to subunit inactivated influenza vaccine. Each CDR3 protein is one row after TCRdb ran MiXCR on the RT-PCR reads. This table has more than 150,000 distinct CDR3 sequences, approximately 12% appearing once. There are 16 residues in the CDR3. Germline loops: CDR1 MDHEN, CDR2 SYDVKM. V shed 7 bases and J shed 6 bases, with 21 bases lying between them. Sample: CD8+ T cells sorted from PBMCs, taken less than 30 months after vaccination. The receptor was isolated from a man aged 45-69 years who received an inactivated influenza vaccine. The chain carries TRBV28 and TRBJ1-4; weak D call: TRBD1 (6 bases). The CDR3 here is CASTRGLGAADEKLFF. The CDR3 coding sequence is TGTGCCAGCACTCGGGGACTGGGGGCCGCGGATGAAAAACTGTTTTTT.